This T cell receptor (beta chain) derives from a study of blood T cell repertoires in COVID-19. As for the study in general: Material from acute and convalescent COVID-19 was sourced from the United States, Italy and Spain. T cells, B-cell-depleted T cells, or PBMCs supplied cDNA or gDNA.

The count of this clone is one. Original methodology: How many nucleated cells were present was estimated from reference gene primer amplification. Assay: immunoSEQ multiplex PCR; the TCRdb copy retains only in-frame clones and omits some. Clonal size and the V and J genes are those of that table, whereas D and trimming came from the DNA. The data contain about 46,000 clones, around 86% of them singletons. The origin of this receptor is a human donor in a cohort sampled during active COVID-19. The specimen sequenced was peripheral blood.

Written as DNA, the CDR3 is TGTGCCAGCCGGGGGGGGACCTCCTACGAGCAGTACTTC. This encodes CASRGGTSYEQYF. The chain carries TRBV18 and TRBJ2-7, with TRBD2 matching over 8 bases. The germline gives CDR1 KGHSH, CDR2 LQKENI. With V trimmed by 8 bases and J by 0 bases, 3 bases remained unmatched. This CDR3 region has 13 residues. The full variable domain, completed using reference TRBV18 and TRBJ2-7, is NAGVMQNPRHLVRRRGQEARLRCSPMKGHSHVYWYRQLPEEGLKFMVYLQKENIIDESGMPKERFSAEFPKEGPSILRIQQVVRGDSAAYFCASRGGTSYEQYFGPGTRLTVT.